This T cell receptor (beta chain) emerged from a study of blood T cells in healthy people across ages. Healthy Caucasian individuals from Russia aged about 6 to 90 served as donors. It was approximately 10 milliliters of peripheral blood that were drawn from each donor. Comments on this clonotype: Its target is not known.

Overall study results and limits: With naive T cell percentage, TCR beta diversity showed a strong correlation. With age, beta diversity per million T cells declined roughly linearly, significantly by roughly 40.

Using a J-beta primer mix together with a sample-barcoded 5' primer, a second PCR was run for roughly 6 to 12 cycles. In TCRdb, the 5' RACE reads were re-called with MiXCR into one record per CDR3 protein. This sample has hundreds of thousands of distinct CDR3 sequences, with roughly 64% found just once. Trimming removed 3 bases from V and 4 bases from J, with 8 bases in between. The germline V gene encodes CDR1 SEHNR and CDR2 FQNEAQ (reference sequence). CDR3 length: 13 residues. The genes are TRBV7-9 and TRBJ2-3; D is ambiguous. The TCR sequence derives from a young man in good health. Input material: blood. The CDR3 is CASSFIIADTQYF. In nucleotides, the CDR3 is TGTGCCAGCAGCTTTATCATCGCAGATACGCAGTATTTT.